This paragraph covers one TCR beta chain sequence. Its antigen is not known. These data come from a study of vaccination effects on CD4 cells after COVID-19. The wider study: The patients, a few convalescent individuals, were sampled early and late after vaccination. It was a median of 72 days after the second dose that post-vaccine samples were obtained. Study-level points and caveats: Only a few convalescent patients and no early post-infection timepoints featured in the study.

Trimming removed 3 bases at V and 10 bases at J, with 13 bases between. Germline V CDR1 and CDR2: SGHAT, FQNNGV. The CDR3 extends over 13 amino acids. Subsequent to approximately 9 days of culture, CD4+ T cells were isolated. The individual was infected with SARS-CoV-2 between March and December 2020, as confirmed by PCR. Vaccination of participants consisted of two doses of either the BNT162b2 or mRNA-1273 vaccine. Days 3 and 7 were when half the medium was replaced with IL-2 medium. The assay was immunoSEQ multiplex PCR, and TCRdb's table has in-frame clones only and misses some. The data show roughly 46,000 clones, about 70% seen once.

The genes are TRBV11-2 and TRBJ2-1, with D hard to call. Sequences were derived from CD4+ T cells from PBMCs cultured without peptide, sampled after COVID-19 vaccination. The origin of this receptor is a human donor who had a prior SARS-CoV-2 infection. The CDR3 sequence is CASSLSNLGEQFF. CDR3 sequence (DNA): TGTGCCAGCAGCTTGTCGAACTTAGGAGAGCAGTTCTTC.